This T cell receptor beta chain was captured by sequencing in a study of blood T cell repertoires in COVID-19. The CDR3 spans 17 amino acids, including both terminal residues. This clone was seen a single time. No DNA is shown, since the ends of the CDR3 on it are uncertain; the CDR3 is the one TCRdb lists. A PCR-confirmed or clinician-diagnosed COVID-19 case had contacted exposed participants within 2 weeks of entry. Assay used: immunoSEQ multiplex PCR; TCRdb lists only in-frame clones, some missing. The data hold a few hundred thousand clones, with 80% to 85% observed a single time. The receptor's source is a man in his forties who had been exposed to COVID-19. V usage is TRBV21-1 and J usage is TRBJ2-6; the tabulated D call, TRBD2, remains unverified against the DNA. TRBV21-1 is tagged as a pseudogene. Sequenced material: PBMCs or T cells enriched from blood (not recorded which). The CDR3 spells CASSKGGVGNGANVLTF.